This T cell receptor (beta chain) was recorded in a study of blood T cell repertoires in COVID-19. At the level of the study: COVID-19 samples collected from the United States, Italy and Spain covered acute and convalescent phases. In each case, the material was cDNA or gDNA derived from T cells, B-cell-depleted T cells, or PBMCs.

Original processing notes: It was from reference gene primer amplification that nucleated cell counts were estimated. Data came from immunoSEQ multiplex PCR; TCRdb stores just in-frame clones and leaves some out. V, J and clone size derive from that table, while D and trimming were established from the DNA sequence. The sample holds 250,000 to 300,000 clones, more than 70% seen once. Comment on this clone: The junction departs from germline at one end; a sequencing error may be responsible.

Germline-derived CDR1 and CDR2 are KGHSH and LQKENI. This CDR3 has 14 amino acids. Sequencing used peripheral blood. This TCR came from a woman younger than 45 who had recovered from COVID-19. This chain uses TRBV18 with TRBJ2-1; 8 bases agree with TRBD1. In DNA, the CDR3 is TGTGCCAGCTCGCCACTGACAGGGGACAATGAGCAGTTCTTC. Amino acids: CASSPLTGDNEQFF.